This T cell receptor (beta chain) was documented in a study of PD-1 blockade in classical Hodgkin lymphoma. A word on this clone: The antigen is unknown.

Study findings and constraints: TCR diversity at baseline was reported to be reduced in newly diagnosed patients relative to healthy donors. The study found that TCR diversity rose significantly by C4D1 in CD4+ but not CD8+ cells. Nivolumab initiation under 1 year post-ASCT meant exclusion.

Indicated time point: cycle 4 day 1 (C4D1), after 5 to 7 weeks of nivolumab. All trial patients relapsed after autologous stem cell transplantation. Method: immunoSEQ multiplex PCR; TCRdb's copy keeps in-frame clones and lacks some. The data hold tens of thousands of clones, with approximately 71% observed a single time. The clonotype originates from a human donor with classical Hodgkin lymphoma. The sample in question was peripheral blood mononuclear cells (PBMCs), obtained before the fourth cycle of nivolumab.

The CDR3 is CASSPGIDTQYF. In DNA form, the CDR3 reads TGCGCCAGCAGCCCAGGGATAGATACGCAGTATTTT. V gene TRBV4-1 combines with J gene TRBJ2-3; D might be TRBD1 (5 bases). CDR1 is MGHRA and CDR2 is YSYEKL in the germline V gene. The V end lost 4 bases, the J end lost 5 bases, and 7 bases lay between the germline ends. CDR3 length equals 12 residues.